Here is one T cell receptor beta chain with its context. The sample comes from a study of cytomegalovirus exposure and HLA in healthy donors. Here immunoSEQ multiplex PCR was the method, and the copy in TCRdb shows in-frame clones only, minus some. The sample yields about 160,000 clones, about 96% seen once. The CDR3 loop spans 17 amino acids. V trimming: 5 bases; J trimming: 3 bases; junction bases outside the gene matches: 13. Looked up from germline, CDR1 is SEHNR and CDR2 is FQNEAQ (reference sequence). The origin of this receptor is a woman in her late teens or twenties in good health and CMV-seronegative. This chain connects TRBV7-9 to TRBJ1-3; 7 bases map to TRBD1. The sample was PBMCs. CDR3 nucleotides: TGTGCCAGCAGCCCAACCCTCCCTCCAGGGGGTGGAAACACCATATATTTT. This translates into CASSPTLPPGGGNTIYF. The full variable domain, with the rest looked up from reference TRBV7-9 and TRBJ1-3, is DTGVSQNPRHKITKRGQNVTFRCDPISEHNRLYWYRQTLGQGPEFLTYFQNEAQLEKSRLLSDRFSAERPKGSFSTLEIQRTEQGDSAMYLCASSPTLPPGGGNTIYFGEGSWLTVV.